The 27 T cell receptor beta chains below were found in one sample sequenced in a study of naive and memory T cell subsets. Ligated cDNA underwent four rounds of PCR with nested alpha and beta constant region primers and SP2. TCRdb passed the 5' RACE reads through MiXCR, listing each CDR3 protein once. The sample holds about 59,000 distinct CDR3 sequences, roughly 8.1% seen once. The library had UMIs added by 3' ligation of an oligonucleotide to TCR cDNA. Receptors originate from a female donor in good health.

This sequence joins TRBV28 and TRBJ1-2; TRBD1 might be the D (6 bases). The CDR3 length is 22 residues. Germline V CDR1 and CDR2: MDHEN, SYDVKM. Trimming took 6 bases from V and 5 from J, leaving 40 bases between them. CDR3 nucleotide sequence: TGTGCCAGCAGCCTCTCTGGACAATTTGGGGGCCGGTTAACCTCGGCCCCTTATGGCTACACCTTC. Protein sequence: CASSLSGQFGGRLTSAPYGYTF.

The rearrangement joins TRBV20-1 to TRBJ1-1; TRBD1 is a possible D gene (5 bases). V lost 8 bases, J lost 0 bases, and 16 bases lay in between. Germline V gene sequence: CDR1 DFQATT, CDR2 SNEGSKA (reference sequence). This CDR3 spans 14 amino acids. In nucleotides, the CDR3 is TGCAGTTCCCCCCCCGGGGGGGTGAACACTGAAGCTTTCTTT. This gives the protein CSSPPGGVNTEAFF.

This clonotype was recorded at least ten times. Written as DNA, the CDR3 is TGTGCCAGCAGTTTTAGGAGTTTGGGACAGGGCCCCTATAGCAATCAGCCCCAGCATTTT. It is translated as CASSFRSLGQGPYSNQPQHF. J is TRBJ1-5 and V is TRBV12-3 or TRBV12-4, with TRBD1 matching over 9 bases. The CDR3 runs to 20 residues. The ends lost 3 bases at V and 0 bases at J; junction bases unmatched: 15.

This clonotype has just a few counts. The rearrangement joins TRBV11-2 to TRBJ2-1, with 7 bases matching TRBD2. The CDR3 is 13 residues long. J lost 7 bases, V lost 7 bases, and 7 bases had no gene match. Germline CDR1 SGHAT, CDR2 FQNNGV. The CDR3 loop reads CASTPQGGNEQFF. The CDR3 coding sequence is TGTGCCAGCACTCCCCAGGGAGGGAATGAGCAGTTCTTC. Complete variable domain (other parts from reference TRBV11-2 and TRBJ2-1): EAGVAQSPRYKIIEKRQSVAFWCNPISGHATLYWYQQILGQGPKLLIQFQNNGVVDDSQLPKDRFSAERLKGVDSTLKIQPAKLEDSAVYLCASTPQGGNEQFFGPGTRLTVL.

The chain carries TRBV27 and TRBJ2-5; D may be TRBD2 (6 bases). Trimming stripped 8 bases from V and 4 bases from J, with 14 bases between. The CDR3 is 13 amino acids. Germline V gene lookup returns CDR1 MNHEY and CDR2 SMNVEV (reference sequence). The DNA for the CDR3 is TGTGCCAGCGCCATTGGGAGGACAGAGACCCAGTACTTC. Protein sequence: CASAIGRTETQYF.

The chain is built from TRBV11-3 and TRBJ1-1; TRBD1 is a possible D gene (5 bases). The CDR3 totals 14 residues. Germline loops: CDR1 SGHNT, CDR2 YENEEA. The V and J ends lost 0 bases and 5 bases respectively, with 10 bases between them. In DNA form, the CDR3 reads TGTGCCAGCAGCTTAGACTTGGCAGGGACTGAAGCTTTCTTT. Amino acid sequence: CASSLDLAGTEAFF.

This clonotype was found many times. For the CDR3, the DNA is TGTGCCAGCAGCCTTATCACAACCCCATACAATGAGCAGTTCTTC. Residues: CASSLITTPYNEQFF. The rearrangement links TRBV28 to TRBJ2-1; D remains ambiguous. CDR1 is MDHEN and CDR2 is SYDVKM in the germline V gene. Trimming removed 6 bases from V and 4 bases from J, with 16 bases in between. The CDR3 consists of 15 residues.

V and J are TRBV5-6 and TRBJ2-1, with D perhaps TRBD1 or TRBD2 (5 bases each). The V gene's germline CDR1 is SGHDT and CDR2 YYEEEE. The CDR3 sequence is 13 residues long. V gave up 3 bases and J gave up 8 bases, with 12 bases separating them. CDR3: CASSWGSLDEQFF. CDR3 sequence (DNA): TGTGCCAGCAGCTGGGGGTCCCTGGATGAGCAGTTCTTC.

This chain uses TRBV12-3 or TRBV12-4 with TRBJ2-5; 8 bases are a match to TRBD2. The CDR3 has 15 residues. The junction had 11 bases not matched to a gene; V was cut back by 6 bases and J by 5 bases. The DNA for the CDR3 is TGTGCCAGCAGACGACAAGCGGGAGTTGGTGAGACCCAGTACTTC. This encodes CASRRQAGVGETQYF.

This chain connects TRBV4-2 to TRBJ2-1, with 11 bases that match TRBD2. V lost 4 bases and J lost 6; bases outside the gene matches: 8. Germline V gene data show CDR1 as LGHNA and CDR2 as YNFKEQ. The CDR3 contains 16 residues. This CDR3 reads CASSRDLAGGLNEQFF. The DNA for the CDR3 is TGTGCCAGCAGCCGAGATCTAGCGGGAGGACTCAATGAGCAGTTCTTC.

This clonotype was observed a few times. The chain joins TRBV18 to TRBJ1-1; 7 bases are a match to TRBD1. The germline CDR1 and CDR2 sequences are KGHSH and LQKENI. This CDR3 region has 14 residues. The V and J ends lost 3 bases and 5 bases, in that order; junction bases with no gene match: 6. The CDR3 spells CASSPSRGTTEAFF. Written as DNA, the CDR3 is TGTGCCAGCTCACCGTCCAGGGGGACAACTGAAGCTTTCTTT. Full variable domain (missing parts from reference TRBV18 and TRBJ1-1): NAGVMQNPRHLVRRRGQEARLRCSPMKGHSHVYWYRQLPEEGLKFMVYLQKENIIDESGMPKERFSAEFPKEGPSILRIQQVVRGDSAAYFCASSPSRGTTEAFFGQGTRLTVV.

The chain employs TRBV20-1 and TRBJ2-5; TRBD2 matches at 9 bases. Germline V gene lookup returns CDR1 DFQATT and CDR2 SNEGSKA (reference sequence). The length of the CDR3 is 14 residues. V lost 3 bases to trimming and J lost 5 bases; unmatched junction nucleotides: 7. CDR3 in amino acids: CSARGTSLAETQYF. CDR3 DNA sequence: TGCAGTGCTAGGGGGACTAGCCTGGCCGAGACCCAGTACTTC.

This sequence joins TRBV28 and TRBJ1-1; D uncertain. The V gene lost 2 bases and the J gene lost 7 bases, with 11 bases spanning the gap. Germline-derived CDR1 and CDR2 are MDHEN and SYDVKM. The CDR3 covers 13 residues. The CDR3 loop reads CASSLVHRGEAFF. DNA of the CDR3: TGTGCCAGCAGTTTAGTGCACCGGGGTGAAGCTTTCTTT.

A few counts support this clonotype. The CDR3 DNA follows: TGTGCCAGCAGTTTAGGCGGGATTGAAGCTTTCTTT. Amino acids: CASSLGGIEAFF. This chain joins TRBV12-3 or TRBV12-4 and TRBJ1-1; no reliable D call. The CDR3 contains 12 residues. The V end was cut by 1 base, the J end by 7 bases, with 7 bases between.

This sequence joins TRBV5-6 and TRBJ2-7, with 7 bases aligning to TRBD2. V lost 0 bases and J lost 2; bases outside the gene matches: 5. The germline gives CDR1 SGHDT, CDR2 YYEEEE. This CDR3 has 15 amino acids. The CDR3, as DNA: TGTGCCAGCAGCTTGGGCGGGAGTGAACCCTACGAGCAGTACTTC. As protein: CASSLGGSEPYEQYF.

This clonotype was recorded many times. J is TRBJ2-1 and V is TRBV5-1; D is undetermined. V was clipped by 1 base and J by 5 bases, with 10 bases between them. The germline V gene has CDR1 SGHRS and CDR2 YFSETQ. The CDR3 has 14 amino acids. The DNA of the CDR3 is TGCGCCAGCAGCTTGTACTCACTTAACAATGAGCAGTTCTTC. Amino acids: CASSLYSLNNEQFF.

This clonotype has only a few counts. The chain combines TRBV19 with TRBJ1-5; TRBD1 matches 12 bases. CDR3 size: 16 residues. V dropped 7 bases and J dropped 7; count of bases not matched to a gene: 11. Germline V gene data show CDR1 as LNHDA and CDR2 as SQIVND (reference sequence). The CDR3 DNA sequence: TGTGCCAGTAATCCGGGACAGGGGGCCGGGAGACAGCCCCAGCATTTT. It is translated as CASNPGQGAGRQPQHF.

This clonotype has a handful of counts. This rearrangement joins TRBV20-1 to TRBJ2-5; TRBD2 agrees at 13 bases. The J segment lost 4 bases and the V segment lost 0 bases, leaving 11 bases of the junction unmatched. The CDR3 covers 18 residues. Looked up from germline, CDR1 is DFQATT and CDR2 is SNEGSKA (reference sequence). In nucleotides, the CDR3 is TGCAGTGCTAGAGATTTCACTAGCGGGGGGGAAGGAGGAGAGACCCAGTACTTC. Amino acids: CSARDFTSGGEGGETQYF.

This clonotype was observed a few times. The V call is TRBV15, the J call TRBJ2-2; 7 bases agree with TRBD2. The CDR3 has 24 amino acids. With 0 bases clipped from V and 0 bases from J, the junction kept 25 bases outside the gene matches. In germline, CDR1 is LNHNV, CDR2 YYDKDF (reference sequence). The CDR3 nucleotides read TGTGCCACCAGCAGAGATAAGGTCGACAGAGTAAGGACTACCAGCGGGGCGAACACCGGGGAGCTGTTTTTT. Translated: CATSRDKVDRVRTTSGANTGELFF.

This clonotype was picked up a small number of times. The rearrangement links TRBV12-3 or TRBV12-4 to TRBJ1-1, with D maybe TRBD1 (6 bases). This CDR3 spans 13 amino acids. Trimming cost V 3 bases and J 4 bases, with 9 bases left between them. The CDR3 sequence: CASSFQGITEAFF. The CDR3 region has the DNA TGTGCCAGCAGTTTTCAGGGGATCACTGAAGCTTTCTTT.

The CDR3 bases are TGTGCCAGCAGCTTAGGTTTGGCAGGGCGGGACGGGGAGCTGTTTTTT. Translated, it gives CASSLGLAGRDGELFF. V is TRBV7-8 and J is TRBJ2-2; D perhaps matches TRBD2 (6 bases). Deletions cut 1 base from V and 7 bases from J, with 16 bases between. The V gene's germline CDR1 is SGHVS and CDR2 FQNEAQ. The CDR3 has 16 residues. The full variable domain, with the rest looked up from reference TRBV7-8 and TRBJ2-2, is GAGVSQSPRYKVAKRGQDVALRCDPISGHVSLFWYQQALGQGPEFLTYFQNEAQLDKSGLPSDRFFAERPEGSVSTLKIQRTQQEDSAVYLCASSLGLAGRDGELFFGEGSRLTVL.

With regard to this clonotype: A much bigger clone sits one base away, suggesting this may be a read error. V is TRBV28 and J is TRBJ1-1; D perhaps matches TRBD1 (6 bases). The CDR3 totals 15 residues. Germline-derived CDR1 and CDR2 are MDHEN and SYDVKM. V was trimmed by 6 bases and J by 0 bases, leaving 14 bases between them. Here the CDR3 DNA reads TGTGCCAGCAGATCCTGGGGGCCCGTGAACACTGAAGCTTTCTTT. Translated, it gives CASRSWGPVNTEAFF. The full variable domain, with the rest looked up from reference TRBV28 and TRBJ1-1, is DVKVTQSSRYLVKRTGEKVFLECVQDMDHENMFWYRQDPGLGLRLIYFSYDVKMKEKGDIPEGYSVSREKKERFSLILESASTNQTSMYLCASRSWGPVNTEAFFGQGTRLTVV.

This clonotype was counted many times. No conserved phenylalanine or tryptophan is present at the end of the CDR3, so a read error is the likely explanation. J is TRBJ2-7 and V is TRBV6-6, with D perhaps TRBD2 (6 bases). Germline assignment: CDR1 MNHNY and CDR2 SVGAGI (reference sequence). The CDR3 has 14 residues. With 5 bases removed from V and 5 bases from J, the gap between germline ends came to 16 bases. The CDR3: CASSLRDSANEQYS. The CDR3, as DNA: TGTGCCAGCAGTCTCCGGGACTCCGCTAACGAGCAGTACTCC.

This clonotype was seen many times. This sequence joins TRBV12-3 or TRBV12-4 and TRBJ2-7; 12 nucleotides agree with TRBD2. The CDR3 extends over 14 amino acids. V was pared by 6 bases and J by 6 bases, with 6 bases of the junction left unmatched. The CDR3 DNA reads TGTGCCAGCAGGGACGGGACTAGCGGGCGCGAGCAGTACTTC. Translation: CASRDGTSGREQYF.

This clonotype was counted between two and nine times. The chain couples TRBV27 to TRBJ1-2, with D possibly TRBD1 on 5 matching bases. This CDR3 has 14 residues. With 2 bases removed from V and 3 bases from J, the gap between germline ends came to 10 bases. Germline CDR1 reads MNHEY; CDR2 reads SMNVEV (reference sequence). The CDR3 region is CASSLIGGDYGYTF. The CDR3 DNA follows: TGTGCCAGCAGTTTAATTGGGGGGGACTATGGCTACACCTTC.

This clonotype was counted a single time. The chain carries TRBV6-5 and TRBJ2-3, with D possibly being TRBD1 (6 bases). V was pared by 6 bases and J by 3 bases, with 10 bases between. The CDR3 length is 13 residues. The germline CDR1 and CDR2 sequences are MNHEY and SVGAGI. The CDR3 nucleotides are TGTGCCAGCAGCCGAGGGGGTACAGATACGCAGTATTTT. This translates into CASSRGGTDTQYF.

The CDR3 DNA follows: TGTGCCAGCAGGCCCCCGGGACAGGGAAGGGAAGCTTTCTTT. This codes for CASRPPGQGREAFF. The chain couples TRBV6-5 to TRBJ1-1, with 9 bases identical to TRBD1. The CDR3 spans 14 residues. Germline assignment: CDR1 MNHEY and CDR2 SVGAGI. V was clipped by 6 bases and J by 8 bases; unmatched bases: 10.